The entry below gives a single T cell receptor (beta chain) sequence along with its context. The table lists this clone with a few counts. Its antigen is currently not known. Within one base of it there is no much larger clone, and no base qualities were kept. The library relied on the immunoSEQ multiplex PCR assay. A mixture of 60 forward primers for TCR Vbeta segments and 13 reverse primers for TCR Jbeta segments was used in the multiplex PCR. A multiplex PCR assay on genomic DNA amplified the CDR3 region of rearranged TCR beta genes. The amplified TCR beta libraries were sequenced on the Illumina HiSeq System as 87-base-pair reads. Per the source publication's procedure: A later analysis counted approximately 74 million unique TCR beta chains across the 700 or so repertoires, and roughly 9.9 million of these chains were shared by at least two donors. A nearest-neighbor algorithm error-corrected the raw reads and collapsed the reads into unique sequences, merging closely related sequences to remove PCR and sequencing errors. To assign V, D and J gene segments, CDR3 sequences were aligned to IMGT reference sequences. For a sequence to be retained, a match of at least six nucleotides to both a V gene segment and a J gene segment was required. Rearrangements were classified as productive when the CDR3 lacked stop codons and remained in frame with V and J, and all other rearrangements were classified as non-productive. Following IMGT convention, CDR3 was defined as the stretch from the second conserved V-encoded cysteine up to the conserved J-encoded phenylalanine. In an earlier analysis of around 540 of the donors, sequences lacking an unambiguous match to a single V gene segment were excluded. An earlier analysis of some 610 of the donors called V segments functional above 56.7% productive rearrangements and segregating when the between-donor standard deviation exceeded 5%. A statistical classification framework was built to diagnose cytomegalovirus status from the catalog of TCR beta chain sequences. In a later analysis, V and J genes were assigned by comparing TCR nucleotide sequences against IMGT/GENE-DB human TR gene sequences. The TCRdist pipeline was used in a later analysis to assign CDR3 sequences and most-parsimonious VDJ recombination scenarios. In a later analysis, each TCR beta chain was defined by its CDR3 amino acid sequence together with its V-gene family, and reads without a unique V-gene family were excluded. To address suspected cross-contamination and a sequencing artifact, a later analysis removed a few hundred highly shared, low-generation-probability nucleotide sequences. For each public chain, a later analysis derived a clonal expansion index from normalized ranks of inferred template counts within each repertoire. In a later analysis, generation probabilities were computed with a VDJ recombination model fitted to out-of-frame rearrangements, and the resulting probabilities were checked against IGoR. Hypergeometric tests were used in a later analysis to score TCR-TCR, TCR-HLA and TCR-CMV co-occurrence, with a repertoire-size bias correction applied to the TCR pairs. In a later analysis, false discovery rates were estimated by permuting HLA or CMV assignments 20 times. A later analysis grouped co-occurring TCRs with DBSCAN, adding TCRdist sequence similarity when clustering within HLA-allele-positive subsets. For co-occurrence clustering, repertoires with fewer than 30,000 or more than 120,000 public chains were excluded, along with roughly 5 repertoires with anomalous nucleotide sharing. TCRdb carries this immuneACCESS record with in-frame sequences only. Its versions omit some clonotypes, under half of them owing to an unresolved V gene in the studies checked, with the rest unexplained. The DNA was the basis for D and trimming; V, J and clone size are from that table. The sample data list roughly 190,000 clones, and about 13% of these were observed just once. The top ten clones comprise about 7.8% of the sample.

The data were obtained in a study of cytomegalovirus exposure and HLA in healthy donors (dated by TCRdb to about 2017). For context, the study as a whole: An earlier analysis of under 600 of the donors reported roughly 270 Gb of sequence data and roughly 100 million unique TCR beta sequences from about 200 million T cells. Class I and class II HLA loci were covered by the typing at four-digit resolution. The number of typed donors differed by locus: about 629-640 for A, B, C, DRB1 and DQB1; approximately 540 for DQA1; 606 for DPA1; and some 470 for DPB1. A later genetic analysis took genome-wide SNP genotypes for about three fifths of the roughly 700 donors and used that subset as a discovery cohort. The study profiled the T cell repertoires of under 700 subjects by immunosequencing and related them to cytomegalovirus serostatus. Besides the first cohort of some 670 subjects, a separate validation cohort made up of 90 to 150 different subjects was used. Rather than using new phenotypic data, the later analysis identified candidate immune exposures from TCR beta sequences and from how often those sequences occurred across donors. The study aimed to test whether signatures of past pathogen exposure could be identified by cataloging public T cell receptors. A later analysis re-examined previously published TCR beta repertoires from several hundred donors and added high-resolution HLA genotyping to investigate patterns of TCR occurrence. Donor age, sex, ethnicity and CMV serostatus were collected together with the repertoire data. To predict cytomegalovirus infection status, the study brought together high-throughput TCR immunosequencing, statistical association of individual TCRs with disease status, and machine learning. Of the roughly 400 genotyped donors, over 80% were placed in the genetic ancestry cluster associated with self-reported Caucasian donors. Among some 400 genotyped donors of the cohort, an average of around 220,000 unique TCR beta nucleotide sequences was sequenced per donor, of which about 18% were non-productive. Roughly 300 gigabases of sequencing data and approximately 84 million unique TCR sequences were included in an early release covering roughly 600 HLA-typed donors. An earlier analysis of some 600 of the donors applied high-throughput TCR beta sequencing to assess whether each TCR beta V gene segment acted as functional or pseudogenic. All discovery cohort repertoires had been generated on a single sequencing platform. Roughly five DR-DQ haplotypes were handled as single units for association and clustering because linkage in the cohort was strong. What the study reported, not specific to this receptor: A later genetic analysis associated a missense DCLRE1C variant with V-gene and J-gene trimming of TCR beta chains, and an independent cohort replicated the association. It was suggested by the authors that the approach could potentially be generalized to other disease states and immunological phenotypes. According to a later analysis, TCR association rates differed among HLA loci, with DRB1 alleles showing the most associated TCRs and HLA-C alleles showing the fewest. The presence/absence analyses assumed that sequencing depth was roughly uniform across donors, and that assumption may not be true. Because some donors lacked HLA typing at each locus, the association tests relied only on the typed subset. Linkage disequilibrium might explain the correlated functional status among segregating V segments, but an unknown experimental factor could not be ruled out. While some public TCRs were present in many individuals, most TCR sequences turned up only very rarely across donors. A later analysis found that most CMV-associated TCR beta chains appeared HLA-restricted, with HLA associations seemingly driven largely by CMV exposure. A further reported finding was that TCR beta sequences accurately predicted the HLA-A and HLA-B alleles for most subjects in the first cohort. The 87-base-pair reads could not distinguish some IMGT-functional V segments, including TRBV6-2 and TRBV6-3, so those segments were excluded. Cytomegalovirus status was reported to be diagnosed by the classifier with high specificity and sensitivity in both the original and validation cohorts. A few of the identified cytomegalovirus-associated TCR beta chains were confirmed in vitro to be specific for cytomegalovirus antigens. In a later analysis, HLA-associated TCR beta chains showed more clonal expansion and lower generation probabilities than non-associated chains that were equally common. At a false discovery rate of 0.05, a later analysis linked around 15,000 TCR beta sequences to specific HLA alleles. The only immune exposure information available for the cohort was CMV serostatus. Only TCR beta chains were sequenced in this cohort, and the absence of alpha or paired-chain data limited detectable features. A group of highly shared sequence variants was considered likely to be a technical artifact of the sequencing pipeline. When HLA alleles, especially DR and DQ, strongly co-occurred, attributing TCR associations to individual alleles was difficult. According to a later genetic analysis, donors in an Asian-associated ancestry cluster had fewer N-insertions in productive TCRs than the approximately 630-donor mean. Because counts were too low, more than 15 rarely observed V segments, including chromosome 9 orphons, were left out of the earlier analysis of several hundred of the donors. Broadly in line with IMGT annotations, most TCR beta V segments showed up in productive rearrangements about 87% or about 30% of the time in an earlier analysis of 450 to 600 of the donors. The study gave a list of about 160 TCR beta chains associated with cytomegalovirus. Several of the top co-occurrence clusters appeared to be linked to parvovirus B19, influenza, CMV and Epstein-Barr virus, according to a later analysis.

In total, about 650 healthy bone marrow donors made up the cohort. Cohort members were all nominally healthy when sampled, although unrecorded immune exposures were likely present. The donor tested CMV seropositive and was one of the 289 seropositive cohort members. A peripheral blood sample was collected from each donor, and TCR beta sequencing was performed on peripheral blood mononuclear cells. Genomic DNA was extracted from the blood cell samples with the Qiagen DNeasy Blood Extraction Kit. Germline trimming amounts to 3 bases on V and 5 bases on J, with 0 as the count of junction bases outside the gene matches. The germline V gene encodes CDR1 SGHVS and CDR2 FNYEAQ. The CDR3 starts with the cysteine, ends with the phenylalanine, and has 13 residues. Solely the CDR3 DNA is kept, with 39 bases framed from the first base.

The rearrangement combines TRBV7-6 with TRBJ2-2, and 7 junctional nucleotides match TRBD2. The material sequenced was PBMCs. The sequence derives from a man between 45 and 60 years old in good health and CMV-seropositive. In nucleotides, the sequence is TGTGCCAGCAGCTTCGGGGGGACCGGGGAGCTGTTTTTT. It specifies CASSFGGTGELFF.